Each of the 27 T cell receptor beta chains below was sequenced from the same sample in a study of blood T cells in healthy people across ages. PCR was performed a second time for roughly 7 to 12 cycles using a sample-barcoded 5' primer and a J-beta primer mix. Each CDR3 protein is one row after TCRdb ran MiXCR on the 5' RACE reads. Among more than 650,000 distinct CDR3 sequences listed, about a fifth were seen once. Material: blood. All receptors derive from a man in his 70s in good health.

The chain joins TRBV12-3 or TRBV12-4 to TRBJ2-7, with 7 bases that match TRBD1. The CDR3 totals 12 residues. The V gene end was trimmed by 2 bases and the J gene end by 11 bases; junction bases not matched to a gene: 6. CDR3 residues: CASSLTLTGKYF. The DNA for the CDR3 is TGTGCCAGCAGTTTAACCTTGACAGGGAAGTACTTC.

The chain is built from TRBV6-6 and TRBJ1-5, with a weak D call TRBD1 (6 bases). The CDR3 is 14 amino acids. V lost 7 bases and J lost 4, with 14 bases in between. Germline V gene lookup returns CDR1 MNHNY and CDR2 SVGAGI (reference sequence). CDR3 DNA: TGTGCCAGCACCGTAGGGGGAGAGAATCAGCCCCAGCATTTT. Translation gives CASTVGGENQPQHF.

The chain links TRBV15 to TRBJ1-4; no definite D call. Between the trimmed V and J ends, which lost 0 bases and 8 bases, there was a span of 16 bases. CDR3 length equals 16 residues. Germline V gene sequence: CDR1 LNHNV, CDR2 YYDKDF (reference sequence). CDR3 sequence: CATSRELRQAAEKLFF. The CDR3 bases are TGTGCCACCAGCAGAGAGTTGCGGCAGGCTGCAGAAAAACTGTTTTTT.

This CDR3 is CASSSTTHYEQYF. The DNA of the CDR3 is TGTGCCAGCAGTTCCACGACACACTACGAGCAGTACTTC. The genes are TRBV12-3 or TRBV12-4 and TRBJ2-1; D is unresolved. The J call may be in error: the DNA end matches TRBJ2-7 better. This CDR3 region has 13 residues.

This clonotype came up a few times. Mismatch with germline at one junction end may stem from a read error. V and J are TRBV19 and TRBJ1-3; D may be TRBD1 (6 bases). This CDR3 contains 15 residues. Germline CDR1 is LNHDA and CDR2 is SQIVND (reference sequence). The CDR3 bases are TGTGCCAATAGTATACGAGGGGGCTCTGGAAACACCATATATTTT. This codes for CANSIRGGSGNTIYF.

Points on this clonotype: An end of the junction does not agree with germline; a read error may underlie this. The chain combines TRBV7-2 with TRBJ1-3, with D hard to call. CDR3 length equals 16 residues. Looked up from germline, CDR1 is SGHTA and CDR2 is FQGNSA. The CDR3 loop is CSSSTGHLFSGNTIYF. The CDR3 region has the DNA TGTTCCAGCAGCACGGGTCATCTCTTCTCTGGAAACACCATATATTTT.

This clonotype has more than one count but fewer than ten. The V and J genes are TRBV6-5 and TRBJ2-7, with TRBD1 matching over 9 bases. Germline CDR1 is MNHEY and CDR2 is SVGAGI. V was clipped by 8 bases and J by 5 bases; unmatched bases: 4. The CDR3 consists of 12 residues. The CDR3 loop is CASRTGDNEQYV. In DNA form, the CDR3 reads TGTGCCAGCCGGACAGGGGACAACGAGCAGTACGTC.

The sample holds a few counts of this clonotype. V usage is TRBV5-1 and J usage is TRBJ2-1, with D maybe TRBD2 (5 bases). The CDR3 spans 15 residues. Trimming took off 1 base at V and 3 bases at J, with 11 bases between the two ends. CDR1 and CDR2 from the germline V gene are SGHRS and YFSETQ. CDR3: CASSLSGPDYNEQFF. In nucleotides, the CDR3 is TGCGCCAGCAGCTTGAGCGGTCCAGACTACAATGAGCAGTTCTTC.

The chain combines TRBV29-1 with TRBJ1-2; 11 nucleotides agree with TRBD1. This CDR3 is built from 14 residues. Germline V lookup: CDR1 SQVTM, CDR2 ANQGSEA. Losses at the gene ends were 6 bases for V and 2 bases for J; bases not matched to a gene: 5. CDR3: CSVARTGGNYGYTF. The CDR3 region has the DNA TGCAGCGTGGCTCGGACAGGGGGCAACTATGGCTACACCTTC.

The chain joins TRBV5-1 to TRBJ2-5; 7 bases fit TRBD2. The J call may not be correct, given that the DNA end is closer to TRBJ2-1. Germline V gene data show CDR1 as SGHRS and CDR2 as YFSETQ. This CDR3 has 15 residues. The DNA of the CDR3 is TGCGCCAGCAGCTTGGCGCTTTTGGGGAGGGGTGGGCAGTTCTTC. It yields the protein CASSLALLGRGGQFF.

The chain couples TRBV6-6 to TRBJ1-1, with TRBD1 as a possible D gene (6 bases). The CDR3 has 11 amino acids. Germline values: CDR1 MNHNY, CDR2 SVGAGI (reference sequence). Trimming took off 6 bases at V and 11 bases at J, with 13 bases between the two ends. The DNA of the CDR3 is TGTGCCAGCAGGGACAGAGCAGGGGCTTTCTTT. Encoded protein: CASRDRAGAFF.

The chain has TRBV15 and TRBJ2-3, with D perhaps matching TRBD1 (6 bases). This CDR3 comprises 16 residues. V dropped 4 bases and J dropped 0 bases, with 14 bases sitting between them. Germline CDR1 is LNHNV and CDR2 is YYDKDF (reference sequence). CDR3 sequence reads: CATSNRTDASTDTQYF. In DNA form, the CDR3 reads TGTGCCACCAGCAACCGGACAGACGCTAGCACAGATACGCAGTATTTT.

This clonotype was seen more than once but under ten times. The J gene is TRBJ2-3, the V gene TRBV28, with D uncertain. From germline, CDR1 is MDHEN and CDR2 SYDVKM. The CDR3 sequence is 13 residues long. The V and J ends lost 7 bases and 1 base respectively, with 9 bases between them. The DNA of the CDR3 is TGTGCCAGCACTCTGATAGGCACAGATACGCAGTATTTT. It is translated as CASTLIGTDTQYF.

This clonotype was picked up a small number of times. The gene calls are TRBV5-1 and TRBJ1-1; the D gene is possibly TRBD1 (5 bases). In germline, CDR1 is SGHRS, CDR2 YFSETQ. The CDR3 is 16 amino acids. Trimming took 0 bases from V and 0 from J, leaving 12 bases between them. The CDR3 DNA reads as TGCGCCAGCAGCTTGGAGGTGGCAGGGATGAACACTGAAGCTTTCTTT. The encoded protein is CASSLEVAGMNTEAFF.

This clonotype has a handful of counts. The chain carries TRBV24-1 and TRBJ2-5, with TRBD1 identical over 9 bases. Germline lookup yields CDR1 KGHDR and CDR2 SFDVKD. J lost 0 bases, V lost 0 bases, and 1 base had no gene match. CDR3 size: 16 residues. The CDR3 reads CATSDLGQGHQETQYF. The CDR3 DNA reads TGTGCCACCAGTGATTTGGGACAGGGGCACCAAGAGACCCAGTACTTC.

Turning to this clonotype: At one boundary the junction diverges from the germline segment, which might be a read error. This chain joins TRBV29-1 and TRBJ2-2, with D tentatively TRBD2 (5 bases). This CDR3 is 14 amino acids long. The germline gives CDR1 SQVTM, CDR2 ANQGSEA. CDR3 loop: CSVEGLKPTGELFF. For the CDR3, the DNA is TGCAGCGTGGAAGGACTTAAACCCACCGGGGAGCTGTTTTTT.

The sample holds many counts of this clonotype. The chain carries TRBV20-1 and TRBJ2-3, with 7 bases aligning to TRBD2. Germline loops: CDR1 DFQATT, CDR2 SNEGSKA (reference sequence). The V gene end was trimmed by 6 bases and the J gene end by 5 bases; junction bases not matched to a gene: 8. The CDR3 runs 13 residues. The CDR3 DNA reads TGCAGTGCGGATGCTAGCGGAGTAGATACGCAGTATTTT. This codes for CSADASGVDTQYF.

A few counts support this clonotype. V gene TRBV5-1 combines with J gene TRBJ2-1, with 10 bases lining up with TRBD2. CDR1 is SGHRS, CDR2 YFSETQ, per germline. V shed 0 bases, J shed 1 base, and the junction held 25 bases outside the gene matches. The CDR3 consists of 24 residues. CDR3 amino acids: CASSLEGTSAGDLILSLSYNEQFF. In nucleotides, the CDR3 is TGCGCCAGCAGCTTGGAGGGGACTAGCGCGGGAGACTTAATCCTCTCATTGTCCTACAATGAGCAGTTCTTC.

This clonotype was found once. This chain uses TRBV28 with TRBJ1-5, with a weak D call TRBD1 (6 bases). In germline, CDR1 is MDHEN, CDR2 SYDVKM. The ends were cut back, 8 bases at V and 0 bases at J, with 20 bases in the middle. The CDR3 has 17 residues. CDR3 nucleotide sequence: TGTGCCAGCCCAGGACAGTATAGGCTGTATAGCAATCAGCCCCAGCATTTT. Translated, it gives CASPGQYRLYSNQPQHF.

This clonotype was seen ten or more times. The V call is TRBV5-1, the J call TRBJ2-3, with 9 positions matching TRBD2. Germline CDR1 reads SGHRS; CDR2 reads YFSETQ. The J segment lost 6 bases and the V segment lost 3 bases, leaving 5 bases of the junction unmatched. The CDR3 extends over 14 amino acids. The CDR3 coding sequence is TGCGCCAGCAGCTCCGGGACTAGCAGCGATACGCAGTATTTT. Translating it yields CASSSGTSSDTQYF. Supplemented by reference TRBV5-1 and TRBJ2-3, the full variable domain reads KAGVTQTPRYLIKTRGQQVTLSCSPISGHRSVSWYQQTPGQGLQFLFEYFSETQRNKGNFPGRFSGRQFSNSRSEMNVSTLELGDSALYLCASSSGTSSDTQYFGPGTRLTVL.

This clonotype was counted a few times. The chain links TRBV5-6 to TRBJ2-7; D not certain. Trimming removed 2 bases from V and 6 bases from J, with 6 bases in between. The CDR3 has 11 residues. Germline values: CDR1 SGHDT, CDR2 YYEEEE. For the CDR3, the DNA is TGTGCCAGCAGCTTCCGGATCGAGCAGTACTTC. Protein: CASSFRIEQYF.

The V call is TRBV28, the J call TRBJ2-7; D might be TRBD1 or TRBD2, each matching 6 bases. The CDR3 consists of 16 residues. V lost 4 bases, J lost 7 bases, and 23 bases lay in between. Germline loops: CDR1 MDHEN, CDR2 SYDVKM. The CDR3: CASSWGALTDIWEQYF. The CDR3 DNA reads as TGTGCCAGCAGTTGGGGGGCCCTAACCGATATATGGGAGCAGTACTTC. Full variable domain (rest looked up from reference TRBV28 and TRBJ2-7): DVKVTQSSRYLVKRTGEKVFLECVQDMDHENMFWYRQDPGLGLRLIYFSYDVKMKEKGDIPEGYSVSREKKERFSLILESASTNQTSMYLCASSWGALTDIWEQYFGPGTRLTVT.

This sequence joins TRBV7-2 and TRBJ2-1, with D perhaps matching TRBD1 or TRBD2 (5 bases each). CDR1 SGHTA and CDR2 FQGNSA come from the germline V gene. CDR3 length: 15 amino acids. The ends were cut back, 5 bases at V and 0 bases at J, with 11 bases in the middle. The CDR3 reads CASSPGPGSYNEQFF. DNA for the CDR3: TGTGCCAGCAGCCCGGGGCCCGGCTCCTACAATGAGCAGTTCTTC.

The chain recombines TRBV19 with TRBJ2-6; D ambiguous. This CDR3 has 17 residues. The germline gives CDR1 LNHDA, CDR2 SQIVND (reference sequence). Trimming shortened V by 3 bases and J by 0 bases, and 12 bases separated the two germline ends. The CDR3 spells CASSMGIFRSGANVLTF. The CDR3 bases are TGTGCCAGTAGTATGGGCATCTTTCGCTCTGGGGCCAACGTCCTGACTTTC.

This chain connects TRBV6-2 or TRBV6-3 to TRBJ2-5; TRBD2 matches 7 bases. The V segment lost 2 bases and the J segment 2 bases; nucleotides outside the gene matches: 8. Germline V lookup: CDR1 MNHEY, CDR2 SVGEGT. The length of the CDR3 is 16 residues. CDR3 bases: TGTGCCAGCAGTTACCAAGGCGGGAGACTTCAAGAGACCCAGTACTTC. Its translation: CASSYQGGRLQETQYF.

The rearrangement links TRBV12-3 or TRBV12-4 to TRBJ1-1, with a possible D match to TRBD1 (5 bases). Trimming removed 5 bases from V and 0 bases from J, with 13 bases in between. CDR3 length: 15 residues. The CDR3 DNA sequence: TGTGCCAGCAGTCCTACGACAGAGATGAACACTGAAGCTTTCTTT. This gives the protein CASSPTTEMNTEAFF.

CDR3 residues: CASSDSGATNEKLFF. The CDR3 bases are TGTGCCAGTTCGGACAGCGGGGCAACTAATGAAAAACTGTTTTTT. The chain employs TRBV19 and TRBJ1-4; a weak D match, TRBD1 (6 bases). The V gene lost 8 bases and the J gene lost 0 bases, with 13 bases spanning the gap. Germline V gene sequence: CDR1 LNHDA, CDR2 SQIVND (reference sequence). The CDR3 is 15 amino acids.